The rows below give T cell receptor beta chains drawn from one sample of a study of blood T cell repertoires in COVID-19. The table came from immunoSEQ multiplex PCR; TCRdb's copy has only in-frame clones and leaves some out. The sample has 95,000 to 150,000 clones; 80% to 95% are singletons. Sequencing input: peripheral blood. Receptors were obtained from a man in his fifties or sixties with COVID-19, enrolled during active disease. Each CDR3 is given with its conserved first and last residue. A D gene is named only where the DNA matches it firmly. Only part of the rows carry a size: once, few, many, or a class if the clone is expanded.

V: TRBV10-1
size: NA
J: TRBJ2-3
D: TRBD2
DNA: TGCGCCAGCAGTGAGCGGACTAGCGGACTCACAGATACGCAGTATTTT
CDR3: CASSERTSGLTDTQYF

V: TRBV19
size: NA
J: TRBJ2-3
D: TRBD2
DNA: TGTGCCAGTACCCCCGGGGTAGCGGGAGGGCCGGGAGATACGCAGTATTTT
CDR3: CASTPGVAGGPGDTQYF

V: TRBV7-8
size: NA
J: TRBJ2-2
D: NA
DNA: TGTGCCAGCAGCTTAGGGGGCGGCACCGGGGAGCTGTTTTTT
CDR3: CASSLGGGTGELFF

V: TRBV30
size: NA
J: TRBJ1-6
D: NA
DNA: TGTGCCTGGGACCCACTCATTCGATCACCCCTCCACTTT
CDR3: CAWDPLIRSPLHF

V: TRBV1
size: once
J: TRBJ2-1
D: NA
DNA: TGCACCAGCAGAAGGACAGGGAACAATGAGCAGTTCTTC
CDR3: CTSRRTGNNEQFF

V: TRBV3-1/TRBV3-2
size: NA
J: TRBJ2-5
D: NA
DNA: TGTGCCAGCAGCCACGACCCCCTAGGGGCGGAGACCCAGTACTTC
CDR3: CASSHDPLGAETQYF

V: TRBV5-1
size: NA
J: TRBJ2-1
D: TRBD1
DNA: TGCGCCAGCAGCTTGGGACAGGGTTACAATGAGCAGTTCTTC
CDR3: CASSLGQGYNEQFF

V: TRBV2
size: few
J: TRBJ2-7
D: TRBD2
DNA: TGTGCCAGCAGTCCCGGGACTAGCGGCTACGAGCAGTACTTC
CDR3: CASSPGTSGYEQYF

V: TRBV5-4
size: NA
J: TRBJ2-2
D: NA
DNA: TGTGCCAGCAGCTTGCAGGGTACCACCGGGGAGCTGTTTTTT
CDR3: CASSLQGTTGELFF

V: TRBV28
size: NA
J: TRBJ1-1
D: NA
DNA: TGTGCCAGCAGTTTATCCTACAGGGTGGTGAACACTGAAGCTTTCTTT
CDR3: CASSLSYRVVNTEAFF

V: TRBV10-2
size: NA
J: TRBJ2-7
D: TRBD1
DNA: TGCGCCAGCAGGGTGGCACCGGGACAGGGTTACGAGCAGTACTTC
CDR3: CASRVAPGQGYEQYF

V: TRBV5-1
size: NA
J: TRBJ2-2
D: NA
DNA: TGCGCCAGCAGCTTGGGAGGGGGAACCGGGGAGCTGTTTTTT
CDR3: CASSLGGGTGELFF

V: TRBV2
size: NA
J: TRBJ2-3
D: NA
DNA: TGTGCCAGCAGTGATTTGGCCGCTGCTAGCACAGATACGCAGTATTTT
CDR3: CASSDLAAASTDTQYF

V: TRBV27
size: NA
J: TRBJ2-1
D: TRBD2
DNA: TGTGCCAGCAGCCCGACTAGCGGACTCTACAATGAGCAGTTCTTC
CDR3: CASSPTSGLYNEQFF

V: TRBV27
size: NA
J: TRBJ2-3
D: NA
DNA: TGTGCCAGCACTCAGACAGTCTATGGCACAGATACGCAGTATTTT
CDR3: CASTQTVYGTDTQYF

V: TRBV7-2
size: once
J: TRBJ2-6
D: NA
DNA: TGTGCCAGCAGCTTATGGGGAGGAGGGGCCAACGTCCTGACTTTC
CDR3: CASSLWGGGANVLTF

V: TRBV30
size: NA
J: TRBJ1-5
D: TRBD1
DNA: TGTGCCTGGACCGAACAGGGGCTGAGCAATCAGCCCCAGCATTTT
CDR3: CAWTEQGLSNQPQHF

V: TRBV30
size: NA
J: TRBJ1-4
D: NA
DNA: TGTGCCTGGAGTAATGCGGGGGAAAAACTGTTTTTT
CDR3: CAWSNAGEKLFF

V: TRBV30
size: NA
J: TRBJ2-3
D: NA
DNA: TGTGCCTGTTCTAGCACAGATACGCAGTATTTT
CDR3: CACSSTDTQYF

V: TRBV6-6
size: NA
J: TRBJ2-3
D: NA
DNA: TGTGCCAGCAGTTACTACAACACAGATACGCAGTATTTT
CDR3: CASSYYNTDTQYF

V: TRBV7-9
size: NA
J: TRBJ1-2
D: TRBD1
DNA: TGTGCCAGCAGCCATAGGGACAGGTTCTATGGCTACACCTTC
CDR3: CASSHRDRFYGYTF

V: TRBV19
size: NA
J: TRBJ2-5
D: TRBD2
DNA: TGTGCCAGTAGCGACCCCGGGACTAGTTTTTTGGGGGCGGAGACCCAGTACTTC
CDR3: CASSDPGTSFLGAETQYF

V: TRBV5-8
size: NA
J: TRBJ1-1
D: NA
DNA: TGTGCCAGCAGCTGGTCCGGTTTTCAGGGCCGAAATATCCGCACTGAAGCTTTCTTT
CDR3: CASSWSGFQGRNIRTEAFF

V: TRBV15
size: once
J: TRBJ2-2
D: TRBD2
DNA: TGTGCCACCAGCAGAGATGCCCTAGCGGGACGCACCGGGGAGCTGTTTTTT
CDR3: CATSRDALAGRTGELFF

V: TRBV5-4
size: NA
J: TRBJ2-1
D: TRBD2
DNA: TGTGCCAGCAGCTTTCCGCCGGGACTAGCCTACAATGAGCAGTTCTTC
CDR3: CASSFPPGLAYNEQFF

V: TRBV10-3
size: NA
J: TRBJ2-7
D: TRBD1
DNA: TGTGCCACCGCTGCAGGGGGCAGGTACGAGCAGTACTTC
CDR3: CATAAGGRYEQYF

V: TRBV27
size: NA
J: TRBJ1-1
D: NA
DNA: TGTGCCAGCAGTTTACGAGAAAACACTGAAGCTTTCTTT
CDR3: CASSLRENTEAFF